This entry features one T cell receptor (beta chain) sequence. The antigen is undetermined. Per germline, CDR1 SGHTS and CDR2 YDEGEE. V lost 0 bases, J lost 1 base, and 7 bases stayed unmatched. CDR3 length equals 17 residues. It was 5'RACE with constant-segment primers that produced the TCR alpha and TCR beta cDNA libraries, which carried sample barcodes and UMIs. TCRdb analysed the 5' RACE reads with MiXCR anew, one entry per CDR3 protein. Of roughly 600,000 distinct CDR3 sequences in the sample, 18% were seen once. This record belongs to a study of T-cell memory formation after mild COVID-19. The study's findings and limits: While clones contracting from day 15 to 85 were balanced between CD4 and CD8, later expanders leaned CD4+. What remained unconfirmed was the SARS-CoV-2 specificity of second-wave clones peaking on day 37. Largely, contracting CD4+ clones fell within CM and EM, and contracting CD8+ clones within EMRA.

This sequence originates from an adult woman who had mild COVID-19 (a few samples of this study predate the infection). Cell type and time point are not known. Input material: PBMCs or a T cell subset sorted from them (not recorded which). The chain employs TRBV5-8 and TRBJ1-5; 7 positions match TRBD1. The CDR3 protein is CASSLGDRDTSNQPQHF. In DNA, the CDR3 is TGTGCCAGCAGCTTGGGAGACAGGGACACGAGCAATCAGCCCCAGCATTTT.